The present entry profiles one T cell receptor beta chain with its context. Antigen specificity is unknown. Each TCR beta cDNA library carried unique molecular identifiers. TCRdb reprocessed the PCR reads with MiXCR, giving one entry per CDR3 protein. This sample has 600,000 to 700,000 distinct CDR3 sequences, with about 60% found just once. The data were obtained in a study of post-analysis software for immune sequencing data. General study results and limits: Higher frequency in patients than in controls was seen for about five TRBV segments, with TRBV5-6, TRBV5-1 and TRBV20-1 among them.

CDR3 size: 16 residues. Germline lookup yields CDR1 DFQATT and CDR2 SNEGSKA (reference sequence). V was trimmed by 3 bases and J by 1 base, leaving 18 bases between them. The sample was blood. The V gene is TRBV20-1, the J gene TRBJ2-5; D may correspond to TRBD1 or TRBD2 (5 bases each). The sequence was obtained from a girl aged 2-15 years with multiple sclerosis. The CDR3 region is CSARGPVSGSQETQYF. The CDR3 DNA follows: TGCAGTGCTAGGGGGCCAGTTTCGGGATCCCAAGAGACCCAGTACTTC.